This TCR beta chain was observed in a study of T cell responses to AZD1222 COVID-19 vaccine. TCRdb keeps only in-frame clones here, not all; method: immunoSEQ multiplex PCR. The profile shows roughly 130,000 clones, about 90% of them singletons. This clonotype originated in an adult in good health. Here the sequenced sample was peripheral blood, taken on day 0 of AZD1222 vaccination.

CDR3 DNA: TGTGCCAGCAGTCGACAAGCCAATGAAAAACTGTTTTTT. It codes for CASSRQANEKLFF. The chain combines TRBV6-4 with TRBJ1-4, with D hard to call. Germline V gene lookup returns CDR1 MRHNA and CDR2 SNTAGT. This CDR3 spans 13 amino acids. V lost 5 bases and J 5 bases, leaving 9 bases between the germline ends.